The next 21 T cell receptor beta chains were all read from a single sample in a study of blood T cell repertoires in COVID-19 (dated by TCRdb to the early 2020s). Libraries were made using the immunoSEQ multiplex PCR assay. TCRdb's version of the immuneACCESS table is confined to in-frame rearrangements and falls short of the full clone set. An unresolved V gene accounts for under half of the shortfall where checked; the remainder is of unknown origin. For this sample there are 250,000 to 300,000 clones; about nine tenths appear just once. Around 12% of the sample comes from the top ten. The sequencing input was peripheral blood. The receptor source for this set is a woman aged 25 to 39 with COVID-19, enrolled during active disease.

This chain joins TRBV6-6 and TRBJ1-6, with TRBD1 identical over 9 bases. The germline CDR1 and CDR2 sequences are MNHNY and SVGAGI (reference sequence). This CDR3 spans 15 amino acids. V shed 5 bases and J 7 bases; nucleotides not matched to a gene: 6. In DNA, the CDR3 is TGTGCCAGCAGTCCGGACAGGGGTGGCAATTCACCCCTCCACTTT. This encodes CASSPDRGGNSPLHF.

This clone has more than one count but fewer than ten. The chain is built from TRBV28 and TRBJ1-1, with D unresolved. CDR1 MDHEN and CDR2 SYDVKM come from the germline V gene. The CDR3 covers 13 residues. V was clipped by 3 bases and J by 3 bases, with 8 bases between them. CDR3 sequence reads: CASSFNRDTEAFF. CDR3 bases: TGTGCCAGCAGTTTCAACCGGGACACTGAAGCTTTCTTT. Full variable domain (missing parts from reference TRBV28 and TRBJ1-1): DVKVTQSSRYLVKRTGEKVFLECVQDMDHENMFWYRQDPGLGLRLIYFSYDVKMKEKGDIPEGYSVSREKKERFSLILESASTNQTSMYLCASSFNRDTEAFFGQGTRLTVV.

J is TRBJ1-6 and V is TRBV27; D remains unclear. Trimming took 7 bases from V and 7 from J, leaving 23 bases between them. CDR3 length: 17 amino acids. Looked up from germline, CDR1 is MNHEY and CDR2 is SMNVEV (reference sequence). The chain's CDR3 is CASTSEWVRGRNSPLHF. The DNA of the CDR3 is TGTGCCAGCACAAGTGAATGGGTTCGGGGTCGAAATTCACCCCTCCACTTT.

The chain employs TRBV10-2 and TRBJ2-3, with TRBD1 matching over 10 bases. V dropped 4 bases and J dropped 3; count of bases not matched to a gene: 1. From germline, CDR1 is WSHSY and CDR2 SAAADI. The CDR3 consists of 14 residues. For the CDR3, the DNA is TGCGCCAGCAGTGGGGACAGGGGAACAGATACGCAGTATTTT. It specifies CASSGDRGTDTQYF.

The J gene is TRBJ1-6, the V gene TRBV6-1; tentatively, D is TRBD1 (5 bases). The germline V gene encodes CDR1 MNHNS and CDR2 SASEGT. V was shortened by 1 base and J by 7 bases, with 11 bases between the two germline ends. The CDR3 extends over 15 amino acids. The CDR3 DNA sequence: TGTGCCAGCAGTGAAGGCCGGGACTTAAATTCACCCCTCCACTTT. Translated: CASSEGRDLNSPLHF.

This clone was seen more than once but under ten times. The V gene is TRBV7-6, the J gene TRBJ2-7; 9 bases map to TRBD2. J lost 1 base, V lost 3 bases, and 1 base had no gene match. The CDR3 runs 14 residues. Looked up from germline, CDR1 is SGHVS and CDR2 is FNYEAQ. The CDR3 reads CASSFSGGSYEQYF. In DNA, the CDR3 is TGTGCCAGCAGCTTTAGCGGGGGATCCTACGAGCAGTACTTC.

CDR3 nucleotide sequence: TGCGCCAGCAGCGGGGACTCTGGGTTTAATGAAAAACTGTTTTTT. Its translation: CASSGDSGFNEKLFF. This chain links TRBV5-1 with TRBJ1-4; D is possibly TRBD1 (5 bases). The germline V and J ends were trimmed by 4 bases and 4 bases, with 14 bases remaining between them. Germline V lookup: CDR1 SGHRS, CDR2 YFSETQ. This CDR3 comprises 15 residues. The whole variable domain, filled in from reference TRBV5-1 and TRBJ1-4, reads KAGVTQTPRYLIKTRGQQVTLSCSPISGHRSVSWYQQTPGQGLQFLFEYFSETQRNKGNFPGRFSGRQFSNSRSEMNVSTLELGDSALYLCASSGDSGFNEKLFFGSGTQLSVL.

The CDR3 sequence is CASSRTGVDEQFF. DNA of the CDR3: TGTGCCAGCAGCCGGACAGGGGTAGATGAGCAGTTCTTC. This chain connects TRBV11-2 to TRBJ2-1; TRBD1 matches at 9 bases. The V and J ends lost 5 bases and 8 bases, in that order; junction bases with no gene match: 4. Germline V CDR1 and CDR2: SGHAT, FQNNGV. This CDR3 contains 13 residues. Based on the CDR3 plus reference TRBV11-2 and TRBJ2-1, the full variable domain is EAGVAQSPRYKIIEKRQSVAFWCNPISGHATLYWYQQILGQGPKLLIQFQNNGVVDDSQLPKDRFSAERLKGVDSTLKIQPAKLEDSAVYLCASSRTGVDEQFFGPGTRLTVL.

The rearrangement uses TRBV11-3 and TRBJ2-1; D might be TRBD1 (6 bases). Germline values: CDR1 SGHNT, CDR2 YENEEA. V was cut by 0 bases and J by 5 bases, with 14 bases left in between. CDR3 size: 16 residues. The CDR3 reads CASSLEGSRGDNEQFF. As DNA, the CDR3 is TGTGCCAGCAGCTTAGAGGGCTCCAGGGGCGACAATGAGCAGTTCTTC.

CDR3 loop: CAISESGTSGGLDTQYF. In DNA, the CDR3 is TGTGCCATCAGTGAGTCGGGGACTAGCGGGGGTTTAGATACGCAGTATTTT. The chain carries TRBV10-3 and TRBJ2-3; 14 nucleotides align to TRBD2. Germline lookup yields CDR1 ENHRY and CDR2 SYGVKD. This CDR3 is 17 amino acids long. With 0 bases clipped from V and 5 bases from J, the junction kept 4 bases outside the gene matches.

The V call is TRBV10-2, the J call TRBJ2-2; 14 bases are a match to TRBD2. The germline V gene encodes CDR1 WSHSY and CDR2 SAAADI. This CDR3 spans 17 amino acids. Losses at the gene ends were 2 bases for V and 8 bases for J; bases not matched to a gene: 7. The CDR3 reads CASSEPGLAGVVGELFF. CDR3 coding DNA: TGCGCCAGCAGTGAGCCGGGACTAGCGGGGGTAGTTGGGGAGCTGTTTTTT.

The rearrangement joins TRBV2 to TRBJ2-3; 9 positions match TRBD2. From germline, CDR1 is SNHLY and CDR2 FYNNEI. Losses at the gene ends were 6 bases for V and 2 bases for J; bases not matched to a gene: 6. CDR3 size: 15 residues. The CDR3 nucleotides are TGTGCCAGCAGGGGCGGCGGGGGGGCCACAGATACGCAGTATTTT. Translating gives CASRGGGGATDTQYF.

The V call is TRBV5-5, the J call TRBJ1-4, with D possibly TRBD1 on 6 matching bases. The ends were cut back, 2 bases at V and 8 bases at J, with 19 bases in the middle. Germline assignment: CDR1 SGHKS and CDR2 YYEKEE (reference sequence). This CDR3 is built from 16 residues. The CDR3 DNA sequence: TGTGCCAGCAGCTTTTCCGGATCAACAGGGTTCGAAAAACTGTTTTTT. This encodes CASSFSGSTGFEKLFF.

The V gene is TRBV10-3, the J gene TRBJ2-1; the D gene is possibly TRBD2 (5 bases). The germline V gene encodes CDR1 ENHRY and CDR2 SYGVKD. This CDR3 is built from 13 residues. The germline V and J ends were trimmed by 5 bases and 5 bases, with 10 bases remaining between them. CDR3 bases: TGTGCCATCAGTATTGGAGGTAACAATGAGCAGTTCTTC. This codes for CAISIGGNNEQFF.

The genes are TRBV20-1 and TRBJ1-5, with TRBD1 as a possible D gene (5 bases). The length of the CDR3 is 15 residues. Germline CDR1 DFQATT, CDR2 SNEGSKA (reference sequence). V was shortened by 3 bases and J by 1 base, with 13 bases between the two germline ends. This CDR3 reads CSASRGGESNQPQHF. The CDR3 region has the DNA TGCAGTGCTAGTCGGGGGGGGGAAAGCAATCAGCCCCAGCATTTT.

This rearrangement joins TRBV5-6 to TRBJ2-5, with TRBD1 identical over 9 bases. The J segment lost 1 base and the V segment lost 2 bases, leaving 3 bases of the junction unmatched. This CDR3 region has 15 residues. Germline CDR1 and CDR2: SGHDT and YYEEEE. The CDR3 here is CASSLQGARQETQYF. The CDR3 DNA reads as TGTGCCAGCAGCTTACAGGGGGCCCGCCAAGAGACCCAGTACTTC.

The chain uses TRBV28 and TRBJ2-3, with 10 bases that match TRBD2. The CDR3 is 17 residues long. Germline V gives CDR1 MDHEN, CDR2 SYDVKM. V was pared by 6 bases and J by 4 bases, with 13 bases of the junction left unmatched. The CDR3 is CASRLPQSGGAADTQYF. CDR3 coding DNA: TGTGCCAGCAGGCTTCCCCAGAGCGGGGGGGCCGCAGATACGCAGTATTTT.

This chain uses TRBV10-3 with TRBJ2-3; 8 bases line up with TRBD2. Germline CDR1 is ENHRY and CDR2 is SYGVKD. Trimming removed 2 bases from V and 0 bases from J; junction bases left unmatched: 19. This CDR3 has 21 amino acids. This CDR3 is CAISEPELAEAVFKSTDTQYF. The DNA of the CDR3 is TGTGCCATCAGTGAGCCGGAACTAGCGGAAGCCGTTTTTAAGAGCACAGATACGCAGTATTTT.

The chain has TRBV2 and TRBJ1-6; tentative D call: TRBD1 (5 bases). The CDR3 extends over 14 amino acids. CDR1 SNHLY and CDR2 FYNNEI come from the germline V gene. V was clipped by 4 bases and J by 8 bases, with 12 bases between them. The CDR3 DNA sequence: TGTGCCAGCAGTGGGACTAAAGGGGATTCACCCCTCCACTTT. It specifies CASSGTKGDSPLHF.

The J gene is TRBJ1-1, the V gene TRBV7-9; D not certain. The CDR3 runs to 10 residues. Germline CDR1 reads SEHNR; CDR2 reads FQNEAQ (reference sequence). The ends were cut back, 7 bases at V and 12 bases at J, with 12 bases in the middle. The CDR3 DNA reads TGTGCCAGCACGCCGACGGGGACTTTCTTT. It yields the protein CASTPTGTFF.

The chain uses TRBV24-1 and TRBJ2-5; tentative D call: TRBD2 (5 bases). V was shortened by 4 bases and J by 5 bases, with 19 bases between the two germline ends. CDR3 length: 16 residues. Germline values: CDR1 KGHDR, CDR2 SFDVKD. DNA of the CDR3: TGTGCCACCAGTGACCAAGGAGGTGGCAGGTGGGAGACCCAGTACTTC. Amino acids: CATSDQGGGRWETQYF.